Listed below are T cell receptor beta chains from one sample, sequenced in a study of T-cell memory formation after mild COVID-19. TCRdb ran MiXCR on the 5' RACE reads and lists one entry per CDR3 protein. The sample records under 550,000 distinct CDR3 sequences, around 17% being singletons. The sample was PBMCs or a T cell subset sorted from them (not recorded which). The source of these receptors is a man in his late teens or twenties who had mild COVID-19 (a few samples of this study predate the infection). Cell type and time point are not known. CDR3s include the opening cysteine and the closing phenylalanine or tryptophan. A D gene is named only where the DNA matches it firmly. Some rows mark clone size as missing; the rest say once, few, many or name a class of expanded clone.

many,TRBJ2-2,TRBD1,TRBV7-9,TGTGCCAGCAGCTTCTGGACAGGGGGCAACTGGGACACCGGGGAGCTGTTTTTT,CASSFWTGGNWDTGELFF
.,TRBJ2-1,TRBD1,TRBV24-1,TGTGCCACCAGTGACCCCGGACAGGGGGCTAGTGAGCAGTTCTTC,CATSDPGQGASEQFF
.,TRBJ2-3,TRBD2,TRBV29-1,TGCAGCGCCGCGCCGTTTGCGGGGGGGCTGGCAGATACGCAGTATTTT,CSAAPFAGGLADTQYF
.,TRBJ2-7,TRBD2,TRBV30,TGTGCCTGGTCTGTCCAGGGAGGGGAGCAGTACTTC,CAWSVQGGEQYF
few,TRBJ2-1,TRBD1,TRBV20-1,TGCAGTGCTAGACCCACCGGGACAGGGCTTGGCGAGCAGTTCTTC,CSARPTGTGLGEQFF
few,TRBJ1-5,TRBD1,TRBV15,TGTGCCACCAGCAGGGGGAAAACGGGACAGGGGAGCAATCAGCCCCAGCATTTT,CATSRGKTGQGSNQPQHF
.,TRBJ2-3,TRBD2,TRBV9,TGTGCCAGCAGCACCTATAATCCAGCGGGGGCAGATACGCAGTATTTT,CASSTYNPAGADTQYF
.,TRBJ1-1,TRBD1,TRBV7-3,TGTGCCAGCAGCGTTGGGACAGGGGGCACTGAAGCTTTCTTT,CASSVGTGGTEAFF
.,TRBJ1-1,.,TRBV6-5,TGTGCCAGCTCAATAGGGGGGATGAACACTGAAGCTTTCTTT,CASSIGGMNTEAFF
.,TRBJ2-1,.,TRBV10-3,TGTGCCATCAGAGGTTCAGGGGTCCATGAGCAGTTCTTC,CAIRGSGVHEQFF
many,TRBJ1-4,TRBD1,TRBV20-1,TGCAGTGCTCGACAGGGGGATGAAAAACTGTTTTTT,CSARQGDEKLFF
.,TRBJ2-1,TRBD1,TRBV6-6,TGTGCCAGCAGACGACAGGGGGCCGGGTACAATGAGCAGTTCTTC,CASRRQGAGYNEQFF
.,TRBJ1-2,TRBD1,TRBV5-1,TGCGCCAGCAGCCCAGGACAGGGCTACGTTAACTATGGCTACACCTTC,CASSPGQGYVNYGYTF
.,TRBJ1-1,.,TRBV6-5,TGTGCCAGCAGTCCGATGGGAAGAAAAGCTTTCTTT,CASSPMGRKAFF
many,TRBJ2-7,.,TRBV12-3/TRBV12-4,TGTGCCAGCAGTTTCAGGCCCTTGGACTACGAGCAGTACTTC,CASSFRPLDYEQYF
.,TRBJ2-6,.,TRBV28,TGTGCCAGCACTCTCGGGTTAGGAGGGGCCAACGTCCTGACTTTC,CASTLGLGGANVLTF
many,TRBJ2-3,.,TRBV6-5,TGTGCCAGCAGTTACGCGGGGACTAGCACAGATACGCAGTATTTT,CASSYAGTSTDTQYF
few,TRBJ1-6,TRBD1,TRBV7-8,TGTGCCAGCAGCCCCCGGGACAGGGAGGCTGGAGATTCACCCCTCCACTTT,CASSPRDREAGDSPLHF
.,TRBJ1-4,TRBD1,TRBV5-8,TGTGCCAGCAGCATGGGACAGGGTCATGAAAAACTGTTTTTT,CASSMGQGHEKLFF
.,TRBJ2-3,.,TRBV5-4,TGTGCCAGCAGCCCCAGGGTAGGAGTTGGCACAGATACGCAGTATTTT,CASSPRVGVGTDTQYF
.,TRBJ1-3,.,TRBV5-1,TGCGCCAGCAGCCTCGTCGCAGGGATGAGGTCTGGAAACACCATATATTTT,CASSLVAGMRSGNTIYF
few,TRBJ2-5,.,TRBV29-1,TGCAGCGTTGGTTTTGGTCTGGAGACCCAGTACTTC,CSVGFGLETQYF
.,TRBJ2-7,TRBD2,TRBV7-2,TGTGCCAGCAGCTTGACTAGCGGGCACGAGCAGTACTTC,CASSLTSGHEQYF
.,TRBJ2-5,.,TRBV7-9,TGTGCCAGCAGCGACCTCAGGGCACTAGAGACCCAGTACTTC,CASSDLRALETQYF
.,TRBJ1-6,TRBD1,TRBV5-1,TGCGCCACCACCGCCGGGACAGGGAATTCACCCCTCCACTTT,CATTAGTGNSPLHF
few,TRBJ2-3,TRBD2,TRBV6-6,TGTGCCAGCAGCCTTGTTGGTCTAGCGGGGGAGAGCACAGATACGCAGTATTTT,CASSLVGLAGESTDTQYF
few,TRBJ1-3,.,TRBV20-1,TGCAGTGCTAGAGTCCCCCAGACGTTTGGAAACACCATATATTTT,CSARVPQTFGNTIYF
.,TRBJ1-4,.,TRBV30,TGTGCCTGGAGAAGGGGGAGAGCCGGTAATGAAAAACTGTTTTTT,CAWRRGRAGNEKLFF
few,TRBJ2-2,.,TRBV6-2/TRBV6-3,TGTGCCAGCACCCACTCGACCGCGAACACCGGGGAGCTGTTTTTT,CASTHSTANTGELFF
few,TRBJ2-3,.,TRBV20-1,TGCAGTGCTAGAGAGGGGTTTGGCTCAGATACGCAGTATTTT,CSAREGFGSDTQYF
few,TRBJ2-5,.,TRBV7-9,TGTGCCAGCAGACGGACAGTTCTGGGAGGGGATTCGGAGACCCAGTACTTC,CASRRTVLGGDSETQYF
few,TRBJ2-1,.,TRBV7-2,TGTGCCAGCAGCTTAGGGGTCCACAATGAGCAGTTCTTC,CASSLGVHNEQFF
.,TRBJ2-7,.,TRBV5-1,TGCGCCAGCAGCTCAGACAGGGACTTATCCTACGAGCAGTACTTC,CASSSDRDLSYEQYF
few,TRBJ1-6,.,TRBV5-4,TGTGCCAGCAGCGGGGGGGGGTACGGAAATTCACCCCTCCACTTT,CASSGGGYGNSPLHF
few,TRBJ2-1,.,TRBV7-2,TGTGCCAGCAGCTTAATGTTGACCAATGAGCAGTTCTTC,CASSLMLTNEQFF
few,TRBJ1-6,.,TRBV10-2,TGCGCCAGCAGTAAACTAGGACACACCCCCGTGGATTCACCCCTCCACTTT,CASSKLGHTPVDSPLHF
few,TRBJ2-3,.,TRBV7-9,TGTGCCAGCAGCTTAGCGCAGGGCGGGCACACAGATACGCAGTATTTT,CASSLAQGGHTDTQYF
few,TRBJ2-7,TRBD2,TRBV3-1,TGTGCCAGCAGCCAAATCGGACTAGCGGGACGCTACGAGCAGTACTTC,CASSQIGLAGRYEQYF
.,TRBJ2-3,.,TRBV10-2,TGCGCCAGCAGGGCCAGTAATACGCAGTATTTT,CASRASNTQYF
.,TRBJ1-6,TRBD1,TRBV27,TGTGCCAGCAGCACCGGGACAGGGTACAATTCACCCCTCCACTTT,CASSTGTGYNSPLHF
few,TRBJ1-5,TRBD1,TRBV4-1,TGCGCCAGCAGCCAACAAAACAGGGGCGACCCCCAGCATTTT,CASSQQNRGDPQHF
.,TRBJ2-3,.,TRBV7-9,TGTGCCAGCAGCGGCCGCGGGGGCGCCACAGATACGCAGTATTTT,CASSGRGGATDTQYF
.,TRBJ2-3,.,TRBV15,TGTGCCACCAAGGACTGGCGCACAGATACGCAGTATTTT,CATKDWRTDTQYF
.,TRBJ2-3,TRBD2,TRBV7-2,TGTGCCAGTGCCGTCGGGAGCGGGGGAGATACGCAGTATTTT,CASAVGSGGDTQYF
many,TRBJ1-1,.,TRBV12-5,TGTGCTAGTGGTTTGGATGGCGGGGGGTATGGAACTGAAGCTTTCTTT,CASGLDGGGYGTEAFF
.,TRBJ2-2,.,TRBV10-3,TGTGCCATGTCCGGGAGCCAGAACACCGGGGAGCTGTTTTTT,CAMSGSQNTGELFF
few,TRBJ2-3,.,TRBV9,TGTGCCAGCAGCGTAGGATCCGGGGATACGCAGTATTTT,CASSVGSGDTQYF
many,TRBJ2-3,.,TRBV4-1,TGCGCCAGCAGCCTTTCCCCGGGGGCGCCTCTAGGTAGCACAGATACGCAGTATTTT,CASSLSPGAPLGSTDTQYF
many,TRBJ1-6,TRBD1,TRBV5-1,TGCGCCAGCAGCCTACGGACAGGGTATAATTCACCCCTCCACTTT,CASSLRTGYNSPLHF
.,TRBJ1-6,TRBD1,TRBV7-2,TGTGCCAGCAGCGTAACCGGGACAGGGGACTCACCCCTCCACTTT,CASSVTGTGDSPLHF
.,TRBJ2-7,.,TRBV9,TGTGCCAGCAGCACAGGTGGGGCCCCCTCTTACGAGCAGTACTTC,CASSTGGAPSYEQYF
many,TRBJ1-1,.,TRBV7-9,TGTGCCAGCAGCTTAGCGCGGCAGGGCACTGAAGCTTTCTTT,CASSLARQGTEAFF
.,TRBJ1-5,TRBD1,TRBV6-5,TGTGCCAGCAGTTACATGGGACAGGGACAGCCCCAGCATTTT,CASSYMGQGQPQHF
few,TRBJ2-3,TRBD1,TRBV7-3,TGTGCCAGCAGCCGAGTGGGACAGGGCCCCCCAGATACGCAGTATTTT,CASSRVGQGPPDTQYF